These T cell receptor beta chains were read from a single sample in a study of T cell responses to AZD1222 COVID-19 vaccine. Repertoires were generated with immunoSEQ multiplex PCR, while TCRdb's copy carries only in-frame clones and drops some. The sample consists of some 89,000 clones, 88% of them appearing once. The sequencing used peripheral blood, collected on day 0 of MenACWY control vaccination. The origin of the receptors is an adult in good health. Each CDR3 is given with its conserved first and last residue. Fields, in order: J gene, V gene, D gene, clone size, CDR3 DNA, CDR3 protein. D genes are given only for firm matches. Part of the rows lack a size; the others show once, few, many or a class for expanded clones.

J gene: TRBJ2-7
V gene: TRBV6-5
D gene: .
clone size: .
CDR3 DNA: TGTGCCAGCAGTTACTCGACGGGACCCAACTACGAGCAGTACTTC
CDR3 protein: CASSYSTGPNYEQYF

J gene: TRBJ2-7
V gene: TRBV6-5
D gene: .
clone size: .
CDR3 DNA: TGTGCCAGCAGTTACTCGACGGCGGCCCTCTTCTACGAGCAGTACTTC
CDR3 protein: CASSYSTAALFYEQYF

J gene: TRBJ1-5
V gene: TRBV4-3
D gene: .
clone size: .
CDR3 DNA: TGCGCCAGCAGCCAAGATGGCAATAGCAATCAGCCCCAGCATTTT
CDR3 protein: CASSQDGNSNQPQHF

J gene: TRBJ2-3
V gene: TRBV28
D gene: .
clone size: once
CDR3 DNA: TGTGCCAGCAGTGCCCATACGCAGTATTTT
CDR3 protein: CASSAHTQYF

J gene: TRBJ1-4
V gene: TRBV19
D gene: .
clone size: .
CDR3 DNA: TGTGCCAGTATGGGGAGCTTCCCGGAGGGTGAAAAACTGTTTTTT
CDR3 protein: CASMGSFPEGEKLFF

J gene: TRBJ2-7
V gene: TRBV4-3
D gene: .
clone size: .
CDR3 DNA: TGCGCCAGCAGCCAAGAAATCCCCTCCTACGAGCAGTACTTC
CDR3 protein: CASSQEIPSYEQYF

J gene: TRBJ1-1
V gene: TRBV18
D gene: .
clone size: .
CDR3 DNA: TGTGCCAGCTCAACGGAGTTCCCGGGCACTGAAGCTTTCTTT
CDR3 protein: CASSTEFPGTEAFF

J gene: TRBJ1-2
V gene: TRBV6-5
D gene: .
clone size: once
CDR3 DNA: TGTGCCAGCACCTCAACAGCAGCTAACTATGGCTACACCTTC
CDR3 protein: CASTSTAANYGYTF

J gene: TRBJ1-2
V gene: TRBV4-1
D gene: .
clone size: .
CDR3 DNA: TGCGCCAGCAGCCAAGATGTAGGGACCCCTCCTTATGGCTACACCTTC
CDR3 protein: CASSQDVGTPPYGYTF

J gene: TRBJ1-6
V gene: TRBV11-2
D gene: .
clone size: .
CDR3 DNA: TGTGCCAGCAGCCCAGGGTATGATAATTCACCCCTCCACTTT
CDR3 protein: CASSPGYDNSPLHF

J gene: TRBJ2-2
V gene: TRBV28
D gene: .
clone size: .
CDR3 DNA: TGTGCCAGCAGTCCCGTGGGGAAACTGACGAACACCGGGGAGCTGTTTTTT
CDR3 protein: CASSPVGKLTNTGELFF

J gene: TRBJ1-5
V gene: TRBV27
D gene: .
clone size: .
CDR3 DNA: TGTGCCAGCTCCGTTTCACTAGGGCATCAGCCCCAGCATTTT
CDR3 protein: CASSVSLGHQPQHF

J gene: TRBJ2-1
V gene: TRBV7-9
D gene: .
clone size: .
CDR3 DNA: TGTGCCAGCAGCGGGCAGGTCCGCCCTAATGAGCAGTTCTTC
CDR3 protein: CASSGQVRPNEQFF

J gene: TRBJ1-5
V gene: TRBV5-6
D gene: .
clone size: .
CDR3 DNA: TGTGCCAGCAGCCCCCCGCGGGGTACACTTAGCAATCAGCCCCAGCATTTT
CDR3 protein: CASSPPRGTLSNQPQHF

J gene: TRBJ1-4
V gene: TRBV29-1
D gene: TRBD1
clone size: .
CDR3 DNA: TGCAGCGTTGGAGACAGGGGCAATGAAAAACTGTTTTTT
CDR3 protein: CSVGDRGNEKLFF

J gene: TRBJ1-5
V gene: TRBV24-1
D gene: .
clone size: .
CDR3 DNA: TGTGCCACCAGTGACCGTCTAAATCAGCCCCAGCATTTT
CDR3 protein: CATSDRLNQPQHF

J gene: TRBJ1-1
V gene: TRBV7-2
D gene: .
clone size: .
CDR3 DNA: TGTGCCAGCAGCTTATTTGAGGGCAGGGTTGAAGCTTTCTTT
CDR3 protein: CASSLFEGRVEAFF

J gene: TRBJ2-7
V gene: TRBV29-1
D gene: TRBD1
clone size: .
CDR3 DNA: TGCAGCGTGGGGAGGGGACAGGGTGCCGAGCAGTACTTC
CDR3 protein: CSVGRGQGAEQYF

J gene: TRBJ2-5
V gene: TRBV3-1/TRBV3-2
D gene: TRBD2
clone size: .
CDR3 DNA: TGTGCCAGCAGCCGCTGGACTAGCGGGAGGGAGGGCGAGACCCAGTACTTC
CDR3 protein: CASSRWTSGREGETQYF

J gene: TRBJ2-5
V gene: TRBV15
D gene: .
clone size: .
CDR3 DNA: TGTGCCACCAGCAGAGACCCGCGGGGAGAGGGGACCCAGTACTTC
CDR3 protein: CATSRDPRGEGTQYF

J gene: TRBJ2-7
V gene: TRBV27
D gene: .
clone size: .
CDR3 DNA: TGTGCCAGCAGTTTATCGAGCCGATCCTACGAGCAGTACTTC
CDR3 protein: CASSLSSRSYEQYF

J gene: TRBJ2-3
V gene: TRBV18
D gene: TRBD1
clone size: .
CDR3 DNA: TGTGCCAGCTCCCCAGGGGGCGAGGCAGATACGCAGTATTTT
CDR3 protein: CASSPGGEADTQYF

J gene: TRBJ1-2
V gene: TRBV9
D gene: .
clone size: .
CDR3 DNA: TGTGCCAGCAGCGTCACCATCGGCAGGGCGGATGGCTACACCTTC
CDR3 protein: CASSVTIGRADGYTF

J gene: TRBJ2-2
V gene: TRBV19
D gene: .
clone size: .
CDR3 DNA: TGTGCCAGTGAGGAGCGGCTTAACACCGGGGAGCTGTTTTTT
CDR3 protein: CASEERLNTGELFF

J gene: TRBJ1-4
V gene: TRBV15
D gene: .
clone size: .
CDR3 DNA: TGTGCCACCAGCCCTCCCGGGGGCAAACTGTTTTTT
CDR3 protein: CATSPPGGKLFF

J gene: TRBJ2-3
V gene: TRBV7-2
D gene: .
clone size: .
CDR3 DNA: TGTGCCAGCAGCTTAGCGAGGAGGGCAGATACGCAGTATTTT
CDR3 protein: CASSLARRADTQYF

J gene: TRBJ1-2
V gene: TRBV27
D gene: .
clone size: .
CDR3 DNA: TGTGCCAGCAGTTCTTCCTTCCCCGGAAACTATGGCTACACCTTC
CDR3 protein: CASSSSFPGNYGYTF

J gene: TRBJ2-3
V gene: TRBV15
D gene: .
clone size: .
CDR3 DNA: TGTGCCACCAGCAGAGATTATAAGGGGATGGGGACGACAGATACGCAGTATTTT
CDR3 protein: CATSRDYKGMGTTDTQYF

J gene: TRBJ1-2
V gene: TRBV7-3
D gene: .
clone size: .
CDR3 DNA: TGTGCCAGCAGCAACGACACCTATGGCTACACCTTC
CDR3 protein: CASSNDTYGYTF

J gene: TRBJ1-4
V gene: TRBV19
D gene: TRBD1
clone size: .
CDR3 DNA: TGTGCTAGTAGTATCCCAGGGGGCGGTGAAAAACTGTTTTTT
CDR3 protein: CASSIPGGGEKLFF

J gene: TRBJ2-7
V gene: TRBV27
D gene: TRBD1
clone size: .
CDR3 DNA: TGTGCCAGCAGTCGCCGGGACAGATCCTACGAGCAGTACTTT
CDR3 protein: CASSRRDRSYEQYF

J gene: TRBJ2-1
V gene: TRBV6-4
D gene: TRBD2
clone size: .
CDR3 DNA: TGTGCCAGCAGCGATCCTAGCGGACTTTCCTACAATGAGCAGTTCTTC
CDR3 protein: CASSDPSGLSYNEQFF

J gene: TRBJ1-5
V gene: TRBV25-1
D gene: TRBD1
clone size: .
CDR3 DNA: TGTGCCAGCAGCTCCGACAGGGTTGATCAGCCCCAGCATTTT
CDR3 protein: CASSSDRVDQPQHF

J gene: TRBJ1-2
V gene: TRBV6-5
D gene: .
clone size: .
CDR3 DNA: TGTGCCAGCAGCCCCTCCGGGGTCTATGGCTACACCTTC
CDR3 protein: CASSPSGVYGYTF

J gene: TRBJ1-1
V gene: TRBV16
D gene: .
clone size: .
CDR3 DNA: TGTGCCAGCAGCCCAAGTATTTTAGGCAACACTGAAGCTTTCTTT
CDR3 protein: CASSPSILGNTEAFF

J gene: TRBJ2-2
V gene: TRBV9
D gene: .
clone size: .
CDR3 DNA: TGTGCCAGCAGCGATCGGACGGACACCGGGGAGCTGTTTTTT
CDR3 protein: CASSDRTDTGELFF

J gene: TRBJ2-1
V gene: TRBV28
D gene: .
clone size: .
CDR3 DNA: TGTGCCAGCAGCCAAGGGTGGAATGAGCAGTTCTTC
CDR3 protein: CASSQGWNEQFF

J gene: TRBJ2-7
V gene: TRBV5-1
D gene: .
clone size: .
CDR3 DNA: TGCGCCAGCAGCTCCGGGATTCCCTACGAGCAGTACTTC
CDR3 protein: CASSSGIPYEQYF

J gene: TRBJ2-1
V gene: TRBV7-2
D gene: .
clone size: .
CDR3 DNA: TGTGCCAGCAGGGTGAATGGACTGGCGGAGCAGTTCTTC
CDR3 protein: CASRVNGLAEQFF

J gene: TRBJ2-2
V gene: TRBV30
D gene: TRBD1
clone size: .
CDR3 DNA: TGTGCCTTGGACAGGACGAACACCGGGGAGCTGTTTTTT
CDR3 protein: CALDRTNTGELFF